A selection of T cell receptor beta chains follows, all from one sample in a study of cytomegalovirus exposure and HLA in healthy donors. Here immunoSEQ multiplex PCR was the method, and the copy in TCRdb shows in-frame clones only, minus some. The table has roughly 120,000 clones, about two thirds seen once; the top ten hold approximately 9.4%. Sequencing used PBMCs. Receptors were obtained from a man younger than 45 in good health and CMV-seropositive. CDR3s include the opening cysteine and the closing phenylalanine or tryptophan. D genes are given only for firm matches. Clone sizes are given selectively: once, few, many, or a class where the clone is expanded.

>TRBJ1-1|TRBV30|.|TRBD1
TGTGCCCGAAGCAACGACAGGGCGAACACTGAAGCTTTCTTT
CARSNDRANTEAFF
>TRBJ1-1|TRBV11-3|few|.
TGTGCCAGCAGTCCAGTTGGGAACACTGAAGCTTTCTTT
CASSPVGNTEAFF
>TRBJ2-1|TRBV30|.|.
TGTGCCTGGAGTGTACAGGGAACGGGTGGGTTCTTC
CAWSVQGTGGFF
>TRBJ2-2|TRBV7-3|.|.
TGTGCCAGCGGGAGCCCGAACACCGGGGAGCTGTTTTTT
CASGSPNTGELFF
>TRBJ2-2|TRBV5-1|once|.
TGCGCCAGCAGCTTGGCCGGTAGCAGGAACACCGGGGAGCTGTTTTTT
CASSLAGSRNTGELFF
>TRBJ1-5|TRBV5-6|once|.
TGTGCCAGCAGCTTGTGGAACAGGCCCCCAGAGCCCCAGCATTTT
CASSLWNRPPEPQHF
>TRBJ1-2|TRBV30|.|TRBD1
TGTGCCTGGAGGGCCGGGACAGGTAGTGGCTACACCTTC
CAWRAGTGSGYTF
>TRBJ1-1|TRBV1|.|.
TGCACCAGCAGCCAAGATCTCGCCCTCGGACAGGGGAAGTGGACGGACACTGAAGCTTTCTTT
CTSSQDLALGQGKWTDTEAFF
>TRBJ1-4|TRBV5-1|.|.
TGCGCCAGCAGCTTAGGAAATGAGGCTGAAAAACTGTTTTTT
CASSLGNEAEKLFF
>TRBJ1-2|TRBV4-3|.|.
TGCGCCAGCAGCCGGGACTTTTCGAACTATGGCTACACCTTC
CASSRDFSNYGYTF
>TRBJ2-3|TRBV6-5|once|TRBD1
TGTGCCAGCAGTGTTCCCCAGGGGGGCACAGATACGCAGTATTTT
CASSVPQGGTDTQYF
>TRBJ1-1|TRBV29-1|.|TRBD1
TGCAGCGTTGATGGGGTTTGGGACAGGGGTTTGGGCACTGAAGCTTTCTTT
CSVDGVWDRGLGTEAFF
>TRBJ1-4|TRBV7-9|once|TRBD1
TGTGCCAGCAGCTTAGGGGGACAGGGCAGTAATGAAAAACTGTTTTTT
CASSLGGQGSNEKLFF
>TRBJ2-2|TRBV6-5|.|.
TGTGCCAGCAGAACAGCGGGTGATGGGCTGTTTTTT
CASRTAGDGLFF
>TRBJ1-1|TRBV5-6|once|.
TGTGCCAGCAGCTCTCAGACAACCACTGAAGCTTTCTTT
CASSSQTTTEAFF
>TRBJ2-1|TRBV29-1|.|TRBD1
TGCAGCGTTTTTCCGGGACAGGGAACCCCTCCTCGGTTCTTC
CSVFPGQGTPPRFF
>TRBJ2-7|TRBV27|.|TRBD1
TGTGCCAGCAGTTTCTGGGACAGGTTCTCCTACGAGCAGTACTTC
CASSFWDRFSYEQYF
>TRBJ1-3|TRBV7-9|.|.
TGTGCCAGCACCTCTTACAACTCTGGAAACACCATATATTTT
CASTSYNSGNTIYF
>TRBJ2-3|TRBV4-1|.|TRBD2
TGCGCCAGCAGCCCGATAGCGGGAGTTTCAGATACGCAGTATTTT
CASSPIAGVSDTQYF
>TRBJ1-2|TRBV6-1|.|TRBD1
TGTGCCAGCAGTAGGACAGGGGGAGTCTATGGCTACACCTTC
CASSRTGGVYGYTF
>TRBJ2-1|TRBV11-3|.|TRBD1
TGTGCCAGCAGCCCCGGGACAGGGCGCTACAATGAGCAGTTCTTC
CASSPGTGRYNEQFF
>TRBJ1-5|TRBV5-1|few|TRBD1
TGCGCCAGCAGCCCAGGGACAGAGTATCAGCCCCAGCATTTT
CASSPGTEYQPQHF
>TRBJ2-2|TRBV4-1|.|TRBD2
TGCGCCAGCAGCCCCTTTGGGGTGACTAGCGGGGGCCCGAACACCGGGGAGCTGTTTTTT
CASSPFGVTSGGPNTGELFF
>TRBJ2-7|TRBV5-6|.|TRBD2
TGTGCCACCTACCAGCGGGGTTCCTACGAGCAGTACTTC
CATYQRGSYEQYF
>TRBJ1-4|TRBV11-3|.|.
TGTGCCAGCAGCTTAGATGCCCCAGGGAGGGATGAAAAACTGTTTTTT
CASSLDAPGRDEKLFF
>TRBJ2-3|TRBV4-1|.|.
TGCGCCAGCAGCCAAGAGAGGGCCATTGATACGCAGTATTTT
CASSQERAIDTQYF
>TRBJ1-3|TRBV5-4|.|.
TGTGCCAGCAGCTTGGACGGCAGGGGAAACACCATATATTTT
CASSLDGRGNTIYF
>TRBJ1-1|TRBV25-1|.|.
TGTGCCAGCAGTGAATATTTTGGGGGCGCGGACACTGAAGCTTTCTTT
CASSEYFGGADTEAFF
>TRBJ1-1|TRBV6-5|.|TRBD1
TGTGCCAGCAGTGAAACAGGGGTCACTGAAGCTTTCTTT
CASSETGVTEAFF
>TRBJ1-1|TRBV9|few|.
TGTGCCAGCAGCCCACGACAGATGAACACTGAAGCTTTCTTT
CASSPRQMNTEAFF
>TRBJ1-3|TRBV28|.|.
TGTGCCAGCCACCGGGAGTATGGAAACACCATATATTTT
CASHREYGNTIYF
>TRBJ1-1|TRBV9|.|.
TGTGCCAGCAGCCCCGAGGGGGTACGAGCCACTGAAGCTTTCTTT
CASSPEGVRATEAFF
>TRBJ2-2|TRBV9|once|.
TGTGCCAGCACCGACCAAACGACAGGACCGAACACCGGGGAGCTGTTTTTT
CASTDQTTGPNTGELFF
>TRBJ2-3|TRBV10-3|.|TRBD2
TGTGCCATCAGGCTTAGCGGGGGAAGAGATACGCAGTATTTT
CAIRLSGGRDTQYF
>TRBJ1-2|TRBV9|once|.
TGTGCCAGCAGCGGAAACGGTGCAGGAGGCTACACCTTC
CASSGNGAGGYTF
>TRBJ1-3|TRBV18|.|.
TGTGCCAGCTCACCAACCAACAGGCGCTCTGGAAACACCATATATTTT
CASSPTNRRSGNTIYF
>TRBJ1-1|TRBV6-1|.|.
TGTGCCAGCAGTGTGCAGGGTTACACTGAAGCTTTCTTT
CASSVQGYTEAFF
>TRBJ1-2|TRBV5-1|few|.
TGCGCCAGCAGCTTGGAACAGGGTCCGCATGGCTACACCTTC
CASSLEQGPHGYTF
>TRBJ1-2|TRBV6-5|.|.
TGTGCCAGCAGTTACTCCGCAGACTCTAGCGGCTACACCTTC
CASSYSADSSGYTF
>TRBJ2-3|TRBV29-1|.|TRBD2
TGCAGCGTTGCTAGGACTAGCGGGGGGCCGGGGGATACGCAGTATTTT
CSVARTSGGPGDTQYF
>TRBJ2-7|TRBV7-9|.|.
TGTGCCAGCAGCTCCCAGGGTTACGAGCAGTACTTC
CASSSQGYEQYF
>TRBJ1-5|TRBV28|few|TRBD1
TGTGCCAGCAGTTTTGATCTACAGGGGGCCACTGGCAATCAGCCCCAGCATTTT
CASSFDLQGATGNQPQHF
>TRBJ2-1|TRBV5-1|.|TRBD2
TGCGCCAGCAGCCCGAGCGGGGGGAGGGCCAATGAGCAGTTCTTC
CASSPSGGRANEQFF
>TRBJ1-2|TRBV9|.|TRBD1
TGTGCCAGCAGCATACGGGACAGCACCCTCTATGGCTACACCTTC
CASSIRDSTLYGYTF
>TRBJ2-1|TRBV18|.|TRBD2
TGTGCCAGCTCACCGGGACTAGCGGGTACCTATGAGCAGTTCTTC
CASSPGLAGTYEQFF
>TRBJ1-2|TRBV15|.|TRBD1
TGTGCCACCAGCAGACCTACAGGGGGCGCAAGCTATGGCTACACCTTC
CATSRPTGGASYGYTF
>TRBJ1-5|TRBV29-1|.|TRBD1
TGCAGCGTTGGGAACAGGGGAGGTAATCAGCCCCAGCATTTT
CSVGNRGGNQPQHF